This T cell receptor (beta chain) was obtained from a study of beta chain features in type 1 diabetes. Study in general: Over all samples combined, about 99,000,000 sorted cells were examined.

V lost 5 bases to trimming and J lost 3 bases, with 14 bases between them. This CDR3 has 14 amino acids. The germline gives CDR1 GTSNPN, CDR2 SVGIG (reference sequence). Overall study results and limits: Type 1 diabetes patients had TCRB CDR3s that were shorter (moderately but significantly so) in all four CD4+ subsets.

Sequenced material consisted of expressed TCRB transcripts (all of the isolated RNA was reverse transcribed). Generated by immunoSEQ multiplex PCR, the TCRdb table keeps only in-frame clones and is missing some. The profile shows some 140,000 clones, 9% of them singletons. Concerning this clone itself: No antigen is known for it.

Sorting that relied on CD45RO/CCR7/CD25/CD127/CD95/CD27 yielded CD4+ naive, central memory, regulatory and stem cell-like memory cells. Once sorted, every population was more than 98% pure. The clonotype comes from a man aged 25 to 45 with type 1 diabetes. Sequenced material: central memory CD4+ T cells from blood. This chain joins TRBV30 and TRBJ1-5; D is undetermined. The CDR3, as DNA: TGTGCCTGGTCCTCCCAACAGATCAATCAGCCCCAGCATTTT. This translates into CAWSSQQINQPQHF.